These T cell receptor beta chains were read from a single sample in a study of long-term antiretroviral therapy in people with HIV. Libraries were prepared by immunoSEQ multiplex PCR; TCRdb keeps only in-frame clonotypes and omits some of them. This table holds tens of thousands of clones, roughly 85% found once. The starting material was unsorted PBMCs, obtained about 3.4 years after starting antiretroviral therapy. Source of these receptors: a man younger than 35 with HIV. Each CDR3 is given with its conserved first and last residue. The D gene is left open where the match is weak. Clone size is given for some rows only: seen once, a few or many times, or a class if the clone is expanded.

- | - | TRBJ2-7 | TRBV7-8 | TGTGCCAGCAGCCTTTCCGGGGCAATGTACGAGCAGTACTTC | CASSLSGAMYEQYF
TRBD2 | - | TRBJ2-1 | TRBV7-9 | TGTGCCAGCAGCTTATCGGGGAGCGGGAGGATTAATGAGCAGTTCTTC | CASSLSGSGRINEQFF
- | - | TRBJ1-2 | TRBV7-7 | TGTGCTAGCAGCTCATCCCCCACTGCGGGCTACACCTTC | CASSSSPTAGYTF
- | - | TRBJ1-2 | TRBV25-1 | TGTGCCAGCAGTGAATATAAGCGGGGGCGGTCATATGGCTACACCTTC | CASSEYKRGRSYGYTF
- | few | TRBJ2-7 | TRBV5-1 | TGCGCCAGCAGCCCCAGGGCAGGGGAGGCCTACGAGCAGTACTTC | CASSPRAGEAYEQYF
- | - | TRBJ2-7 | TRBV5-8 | TGTGCCAGCAGCTTAAAGGGTCCCGGGGAGCAGTACTTC | CASSLKGPGEQYF
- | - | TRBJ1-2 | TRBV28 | TGTGCCAGCACCCCACACGGCCCTCCCGGCTTTGATGGCTACACCTTC | CASTPHGPPGFDGYTF
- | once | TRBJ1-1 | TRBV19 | TGTGCCAGTATTATGGGGGCAGGGAACACTGAAGCTTTCTTT | CASIMGAGNTEAFF
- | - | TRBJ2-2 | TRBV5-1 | TGCGCCAGCAGCTTGACCCCGGCCTCGGGCACCGGGGAGCTGTTTTTT | CASSLTPASGTGELFF
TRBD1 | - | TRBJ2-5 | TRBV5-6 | TGTGCCAGCAGCTTGTACCTCCGGGACAGGGGCGAGACCCAGTACTTC | CASSLYLRDRGETQYF
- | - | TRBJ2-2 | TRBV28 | TGTGCCAGCAGTTTGCGGTACCGGTGGCAGGAGGACGGGGAGCTGTTTTTT | CASSLRYRWQEDGELFF
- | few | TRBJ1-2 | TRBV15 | TGTGCCACCAGCAGAGACAGCTATGGCTACACCTTC | CATSRDSYGYTF
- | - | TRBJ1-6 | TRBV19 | TGTGCCAGTTCCATCCGGGGCACTTATAATTCACCCCTCCACTTT | CASSIRGTYNSPLHF
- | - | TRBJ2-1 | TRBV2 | TGTGCCAGTCCTCGAAGGACCGGGGGACTGGCTGAGCAGTTCTTC | CASPRRTGGLAEQFF
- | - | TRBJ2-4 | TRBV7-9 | TGTGCCAGCAGCTCCGGACAGACTCTCCAGTCTAACATTCAGTACTTC | CASSSGQTLQSNIQYF
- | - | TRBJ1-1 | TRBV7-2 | TGTGCCAGCAGCTTAGTACCGGGAACCTTCATGAACACTGAAGCTTTCTTT | CASSLVPGTFMNTEAFF
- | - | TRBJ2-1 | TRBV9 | TGTGCCAGCAGTCGGGGACCCTACAATGAGCAGTTCTTC | CASSRGPYNEQFF
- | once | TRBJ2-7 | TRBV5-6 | TGTGCCAGCAGCTCCTCCCTCGGCGAGCAGTACTTC | CASSSSLGEQYF
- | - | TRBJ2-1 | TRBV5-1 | TGCGCCAGCAGCTTCTCTCCCAATGAGCAGTTCTTC | CASSFSPNEQFF
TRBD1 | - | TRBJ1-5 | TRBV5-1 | TGCGCCAGCAGCTTGGGAGACAGGGAGGATCAGCCCCAGCATTTT | CASSLGDREDQPQHF
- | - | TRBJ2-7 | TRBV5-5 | TGTGCCAGCAGCTTGGGTCAGACCAAGGGGTACGAGCAGTACTTC | CASSLGQTKGYEQYF
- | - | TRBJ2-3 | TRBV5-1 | TGCGCCAGCAGCTTGTCGCCGAGCACAGATACGCAGTATTTT | CASSLSPSTDTQYF
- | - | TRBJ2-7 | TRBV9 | TGTGCCAGCAGCGTTGGCGGAGTATCCTACGAGCAGTACTTC | CASSVGGVSYEQYF
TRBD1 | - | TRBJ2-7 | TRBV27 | TGTGCCAGCAGTTTAGGGACAGGGGCCTACGAGCAGTACTTC | CASSLGTGAYEQYF
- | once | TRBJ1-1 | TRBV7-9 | TGTGCCAGCAGCTTAGTTCGCGGCGGGGGCACTGAAGCTTTCTTT | CASSLVRGGGTEAFF
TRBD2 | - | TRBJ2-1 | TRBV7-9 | TGTGCCAGCAGCTTACGAGAGGCGGGAGAGGTTGAGCAGTTCTTC | CASSLREAGEVEQFF
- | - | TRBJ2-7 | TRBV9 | TGTGCCAGCAGCGTAGAAAAGGCGGGGATGGGCGAGCAGTACTTC | CASSVEKAGMGEQYF
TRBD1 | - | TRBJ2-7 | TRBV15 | TGTGCCACCAGAGGGACAGGGGGTTACGAGCAGTACTTC | CATRGTGGYEQYF
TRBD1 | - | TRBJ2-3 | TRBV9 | TGTGCCAGCAGCCCCCGTGATAGCCGCAGGGGGGATACGCAGTATTTT | CASSPRDSRRGDTQYF
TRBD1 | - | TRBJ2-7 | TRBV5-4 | TGTGCCAGCAGCTGGAGACAGGGGAATTTCTACGAGCAGTACTTC | CASSWRQGNFYEQYF
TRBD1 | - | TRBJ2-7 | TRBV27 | TGTGCCAGCACAATGTCGGGACAGTTCCCCTACGAGCAGTACTTC | CASTMSGQFPYEQYF
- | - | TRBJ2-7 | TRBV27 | TGTGCCAGCAGTTTTGTAGGAGGAAGTCGGTCCTACGAGCAGTACTTC | CASSFVGGSRSYEQYF
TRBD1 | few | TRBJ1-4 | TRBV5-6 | TGTGCCAGCAGCTACGGGACAGCGGGAAAACTGTTTTTT | CASSYGTAGKLFF
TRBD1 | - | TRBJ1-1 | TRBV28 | TGTGCCAGCAGTTTATTAGAGAGGGGGCCTAGCACTGAAGCTTTCTTT | CASSLLERGPSTEAFF
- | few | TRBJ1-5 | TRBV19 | TGTGCCAGTAGTATCCTCCAGGGCAATCAGCCCCAGCATTTT | CASSILQGNQPQHF
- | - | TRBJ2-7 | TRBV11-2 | TGTGCCAGCAGCTTAGACAGGGGATCCTACGAGCAGTACTTC | CASSLDRGSYEQYF
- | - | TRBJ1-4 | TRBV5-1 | TGCGCCAGCAGCGATATGGGGTACGAAAAACTGTTTTTT | CASSDMGYEKLFF
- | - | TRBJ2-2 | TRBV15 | TGTGCCACCAGCAACTCGAACACCGGGGAGCTGTTTTTT | CATSNSNTGELFF
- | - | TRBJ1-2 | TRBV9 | TGTGCCAGCAGCGTAGGGGGCCTCGGGATCGGCTACACCTTC | CASSVGGLGIGYTF
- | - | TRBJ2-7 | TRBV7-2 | TGTGCCAGCAGCTTAACTCTCCCCTACGAGCAGTACTTC | CASSLTLPYEQYF
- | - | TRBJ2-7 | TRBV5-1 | TGCGCCAGCAGCACGGATCCACGCTCCTACGAGCAGTACTTC | CASSTDPRSYEQYF
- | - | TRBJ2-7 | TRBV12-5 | TGTGCTAGCCATTTGGTCCGACTGGCGAGTTCGCGAGGCAGATCCAGCGAGCAGTACTTC | CASHLVRLASSRGRSSEQYF
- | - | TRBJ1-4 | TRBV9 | TGTGCCAGCAGCGTTGGGAATGACGAAAAACTGTTTTTT | CASSVGNDEKLFF
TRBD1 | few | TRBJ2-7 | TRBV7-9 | TGTGCCAGCAGCTATTCCGGGACAGGGCAAGACGAGCAGTACTTC | CASSYSGTGQDEQYF
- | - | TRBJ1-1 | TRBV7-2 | TGTGCCAGCAGCTTACAGGGTGGTACTGAAGCTTTCTTT | CASSLQGGTEAFF
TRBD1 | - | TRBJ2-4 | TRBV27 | TGTGCCAGCAGCCCTCCGGGACAGGGAACGGACATTCAGTACTTC | CASSPPGQGTDIQYF
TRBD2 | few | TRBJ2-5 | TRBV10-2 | TGCGCCAGCAGTGAGCCGCGGGGGTGGTACCAAGAGACCCAGTACTTC | CASSEPRGWYQETQYF
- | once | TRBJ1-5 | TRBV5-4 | TGTGCCAGCAGCTTGTGGAAGGGAAATCAGCCCCAGCATTTT | CASSLWKGNQPQHF
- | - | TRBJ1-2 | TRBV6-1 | TGTGCCAGCGTGGGAGGGACCGGGGGCCTCTATGGCTACACCTTC | CASVGGTGGLYGYTF
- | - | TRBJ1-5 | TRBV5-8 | TGTGCCAGCAGCTTGGCCGGAACACTGATTTATCAGCCCCAGCATTTT | CASSLAGTLIYQPQHF